This T cell receptor (beta chain) was retrieved from a study of molecular identifiers for immune sequencing clone quantification. As CD8+CD4-CCR7+CD45RA+ cells, naive CD8 T cells were sorted. A note on this clonotype: Its matching antigen is unknown.

TCRdb re-called the PCR reads through MiXCR, storing one row per CDR3 protein. Among about 640,000 distinct CDR3 sequences listed, around 20% were seen once. Study-wide points: Whereas naive cells kept under 1% of molecules in clones above 20 RNA copies, such clones held over 98% in effectors. Shared barcodes on identical TCR molecules could underestimate the sizes of highly expanded clones. Approximately 1 million naive cells reportedly did not prevent detection of spiked Jurkat TCR RNA from one cell.

The CDR3 is made up of 14 amino acids. Germline CDR1 ENHRY, CDR2 SYGVKD. The V end was cut by 3 bases, the J end by 2 bases, with 11 bases between. The chain combines TRBV10-3 with TRBJ2-7, with D unresolved. The TCR comes from a human donor in good health. Some libraries in this study had Jurkat cell RNA spiked in. Sequenced: naive CD8+ T cells from blood, with Jurkat cell RNA spiked in. The sample's subset: FACS-sorted CD8+CD4-CCR7+CD45RA+ naive T cells. The chain's CDR3 is CAISDPNWAYEQYF. CDR3 coding DNA: TGTGCCATCAGTGACCCCAACTGGGCCTACGAGCAGTACTTC.